What follows are 7 T cell receptor beta chains derived from one specimen sequenced in a study of a mutant IDH1 vaccine in newly diagnosed glioma. Only in-frame clones appear in the TCRdb table, and some are missing; sequencing was by immunoSEQ multiplex PCR. The data hold around 56,000 clones, with roughly 82% observed a single time. These receptors are not linked to any known antigen. The sample's time point: week 5, during vaccination. Alongside topical imiquimod, each dose of vaccine comprised 300 ug of mutant IDH1 20-mer peptide. The sample in question was PBMCs, obtained from a glioma patient whose treatment included an IDH1 peptide vaccine. The receptors come from a woman aged 18 to 35 with glioma. Some clones in this sample may be carry-over from other donors' samples.

The chain uses TRBV6-5 and TRBJ2-2, with 9 bases lining up with TRBD1. From germline, CDR1 is MNHEY and CDR2 SVGAGI. The V and J ends lost 2 bases and 7 bases, in that order; junction bases with no gene match: 8. This CDR3 spans 16 amino acids. Written as DNA, the CDR3 is TGTGCCAGCAGTTACCTACAGGGGGCTGGGGTCGGGGAGCTGTTTTTT. The encoded protein is CASSYLQGAGVGELFF.

V usage is TRBV4-3 and J usage is TRBJ2-2, with TRBD2 matching over 8 bases. This CDR3 has 15 residues. V was clipped by 1 base and J by 7 bases; unmatched bases: 5. The germline CDR1 and CDR2 sequences are LGHNA and YSLEER. CDR3 sequence reads: CASSQGAGGFGELFF. CDR3 nucleotides: TGCGCCAGCAGCCAAGGGGCGGGGGGCTTCGGGGAGCTGTTTTTT.

The sample holds one count of this clone. The chain employs TRBV2 and TRBJ2-7, with D possibly called TRBD1 or TRBD2 (6 bases each). The CDR3 sequence is 16 residues long. Germline V gives CDR1 SNHLY, CDR2 FYNNEI. V was cut by 9 bases and J by 0 bases, with 21 bases left in between. The CDR3 bases are TGTGCCAGTAGAAGGAGGGGGAATAGCGGCTCCTACGAGCAGTACTTC. This sequence encodes CASRRRGNSGSYEQYF.

The rearrangement links TRBV27 to TRBJ2-7; 7 bases agree with TRBD2. The CDR3 is 14 residues long. V shed 0 bases and J 6 bases; nucleotides not matched to a gene: 5. Looked up from germline, CDR1 is MNHEY and CDR2 is SMNVEV (reference sequence). The CDR3 DNA is TGTGCCAGCAGTTTATCGGGAGGGGAAGGCGAGCAGTACTTC. Encoded protein: CASSLSGGEGEQYF.

The chain carries TRBV6-5 and TRBJ1-1; the D is unclear. CDR3 size: 14 residues. Germline lookup yields CDR1 MNHEY and CDR2 SVGAGI. Trimming removed 7 bases at V and 2 bases at J, with 14 bases between. CDR3 amino acids: CASTQRVPNTEAFF. CDR3 in DNA: TGTGCCAGCACCCAAAGGGTACCCAACACTGAAGCTTTCTTT.

The chain links TRBV7-9 to TRBJ1-6, with no clear D. CDR1 SEHNR and CDR2 FQNEAQ come from the germline V gene (reference sequence). There are 13 residues in the CDR3. V lost 2 bases and J lost 5, with 4 bases in between. The CDR3 DNA sequence: TGTGCCAGCAGCTTAAGGGATAATTCACCCCTCCACTTT. It is translated as CASSLRDNSPLHF.

J is TRBJ1-3 and V is TRBV6-5, with D uncertain. The V gene's germline CDR1 is MNHEY and CDR2 SVGAGI. The V end was cut by 0 bases, the J end by 0 bases, with 6 bases between. The CDR3 consists of 15 residues. The chain's CDR3 is CASSYSGISGNTIYF. CDR3 sequence (DNA): TGTGCCAGCAGTTACTCGGGGATCTCTGGAAACACCATATATTTT.